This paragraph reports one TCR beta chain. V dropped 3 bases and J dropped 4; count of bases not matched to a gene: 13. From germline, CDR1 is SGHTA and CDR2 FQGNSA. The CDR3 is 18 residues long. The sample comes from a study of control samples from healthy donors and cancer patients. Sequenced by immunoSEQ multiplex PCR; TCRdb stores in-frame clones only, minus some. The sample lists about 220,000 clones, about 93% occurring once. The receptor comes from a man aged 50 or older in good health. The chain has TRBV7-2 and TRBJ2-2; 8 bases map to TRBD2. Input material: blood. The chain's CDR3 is CASSFRPRTSSSTGELFF. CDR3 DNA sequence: TGTGCCAGCAGCTTTCGCCCCAGGACTAGCAGTAGCACCGGGGAGCTGTTTTTT.